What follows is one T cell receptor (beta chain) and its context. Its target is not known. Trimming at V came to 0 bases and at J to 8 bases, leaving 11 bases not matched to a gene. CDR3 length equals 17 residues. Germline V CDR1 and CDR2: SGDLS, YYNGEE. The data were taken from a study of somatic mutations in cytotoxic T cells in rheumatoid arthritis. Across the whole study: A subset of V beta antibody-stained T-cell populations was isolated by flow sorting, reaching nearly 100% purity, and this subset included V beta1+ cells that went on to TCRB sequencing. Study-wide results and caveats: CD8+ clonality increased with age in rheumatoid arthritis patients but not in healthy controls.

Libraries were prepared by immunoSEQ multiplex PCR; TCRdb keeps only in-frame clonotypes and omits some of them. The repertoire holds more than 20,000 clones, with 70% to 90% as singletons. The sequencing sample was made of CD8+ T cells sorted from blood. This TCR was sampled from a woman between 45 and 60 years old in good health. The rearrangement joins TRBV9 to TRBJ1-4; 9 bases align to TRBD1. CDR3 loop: CASSVDTGGAPLEKLFF. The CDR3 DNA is TGTGCCAGCAGCGTAGATACAGGGGGCGCCCCCTTGGAAAAACTGTTTTTT.